These 3 T cell receptor beta chains originate from one sample sequenced in a study of blood T cell repertoires in COVID-19. Sequenced by immunoSEQ multiplex PCR; TCRdb stores in-frame clones only, minus some. The sample carries around 240,000 clones, about 80% recorded once. The sample taken for sequencing was peripheral blood. The origin of the receptors is a woman between 45 and 65 years old with acute or convalescent COVID-19.

This chain connects TRBV5-1 to TRBJ2-5; D ambiguous. The CDR3 is made up of 14 amino acids. Deletions cut 0 bases from V and 3 bases from J, with 9 bases between. CDR1 and CDR2 from the germline V gene are SGHRS and YFSETQ. This chain's CDR3 is CASSLVRSEETQYF. The CDR3 nucleotides are TGCGCCAGCAGCTTGGTGCGGTCAGAAGAGACCCAGTACTTC.

This clone was observed a handful of times. The V and J genes are TRBV28 and TRBJ2-1, with 14 bases identical to TRBD2. The J segment lost 7 bases and the V segment lost 5 bases, leaving 7 bases of the junction unmatched. There are 16 residues in the CDR3. CDR1 is MDHEN, CDR2 SYDVKM, per germline. The CDR3 DNA sequence: TGTGCCAGCAGTCGGACTAGCGGGGGGTTAAAAAATGAGCAGTTCTTC. It encodes CASSRTSGGLKNEQFF.

This chain links TRBV27 with TRBJ2-3, with D hard to call. The CDR3 is made up of 13 amino acids. V was clipped by 6 bases and J by 5 bases, with 12 bases between them. Per the germline V gene, CDR1 is MNHEY and CDR2 is SMNVEV (reference sequence). The CDR3 sequence: CASSPEVGDTQYF. The CDR3 coding sequence is TGTGCCAGCAGCCCCGAGGTTGGAGATACGCAGTATTTT.